This T cell receptor beta chain was documented in a study of T cell changes during pregnancy in multiple sclerosis. Libraries were prepared by immunoSEQ multiplex PCR; TCRdb keeps only in-frame clonotypes and omits some of them. The sample has approximately 110,000 clones; just over 90% are singletons. The CDR3 totals 16 residues. The V end was cut by 1 base, the J end by 1 base, with 13 bases between. CDR1 SEHNR and CDR2 FQNEAQ come from the germline V gene (reference sequence). The clonotype comes from a female donor with multiple sclerosis, enrolled in a pregnancy study. This sequence joins TRBV7-9 and TRBJ1-2; no clear D. The specimen was peripheral blood, collected after pregnancy. The chain's CDR3 is CASSLVPMRNNYGYTF. The CDR3 coding sequence is TGTGCCAGCAGCTTAGTCCCGATGCGAAATAACTATGGCTACACCTTC.